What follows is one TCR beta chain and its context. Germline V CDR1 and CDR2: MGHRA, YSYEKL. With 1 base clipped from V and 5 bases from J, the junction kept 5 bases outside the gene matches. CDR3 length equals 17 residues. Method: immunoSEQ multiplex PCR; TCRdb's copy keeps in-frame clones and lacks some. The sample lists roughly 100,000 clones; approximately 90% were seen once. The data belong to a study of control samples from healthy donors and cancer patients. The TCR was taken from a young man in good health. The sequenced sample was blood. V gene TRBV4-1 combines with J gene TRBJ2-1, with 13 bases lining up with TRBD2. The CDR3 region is CASSQVRLAGGNNEQFF. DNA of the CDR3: TGCGCCAGCAGCCAAGTAAGACTAGCGGGAGGTAACAATGAGCAGTTCTTC.